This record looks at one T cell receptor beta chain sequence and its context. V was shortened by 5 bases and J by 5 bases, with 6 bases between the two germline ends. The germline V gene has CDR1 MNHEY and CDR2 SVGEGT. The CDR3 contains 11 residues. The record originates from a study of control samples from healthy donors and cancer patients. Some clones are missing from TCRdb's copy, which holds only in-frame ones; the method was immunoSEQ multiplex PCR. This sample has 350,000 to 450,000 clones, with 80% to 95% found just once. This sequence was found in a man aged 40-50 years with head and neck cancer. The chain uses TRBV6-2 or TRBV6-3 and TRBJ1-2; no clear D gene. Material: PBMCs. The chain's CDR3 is CASSVSYGYTF. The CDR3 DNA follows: TGTGCCAGCAGTGTATCTTATGGCTACACCTTC.